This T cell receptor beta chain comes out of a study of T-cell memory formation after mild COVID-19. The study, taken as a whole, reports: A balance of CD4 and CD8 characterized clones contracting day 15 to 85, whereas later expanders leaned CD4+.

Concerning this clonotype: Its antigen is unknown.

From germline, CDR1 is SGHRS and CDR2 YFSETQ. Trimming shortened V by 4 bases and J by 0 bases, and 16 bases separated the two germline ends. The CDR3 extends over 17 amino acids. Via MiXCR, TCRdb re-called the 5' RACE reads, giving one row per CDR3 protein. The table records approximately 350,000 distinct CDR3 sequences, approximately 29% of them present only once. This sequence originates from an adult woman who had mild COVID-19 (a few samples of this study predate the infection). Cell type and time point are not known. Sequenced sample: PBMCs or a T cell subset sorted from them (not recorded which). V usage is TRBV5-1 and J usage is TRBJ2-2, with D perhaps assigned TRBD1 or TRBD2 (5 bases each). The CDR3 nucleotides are TGCGCCAGCAGCGGGGGAGTCTTAGGCTCGAACACCGGGGAGCTGTTTTTT. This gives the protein CASSGGVLGSNTGELFF.